A selection of T cell receptor beta chains follows, all from one sample in a study of T cell responses to AZD1222 COVID-19 vaccine. Sequenced by immunoSEQ multiplex PCR; TCRdb stores in-frame clones only, minus some. The repertoire holds around 200,000 clones, with roughly 93% as singletons. The sample in question was peripheral blood, obtained on day 0 of AZD1222 vaccination. The receptors originated from an adult in good health. Both conserved end residues are part of each CDR3. Fields, in order: D gene, clone size, V gene, J gene, CDR3 DNA, CDR3 protein. D genes are given only for firm matches. Size is stated for part of the rows, as once, few or many counts, or as a class when the clone is expanded.

d_gene: NA
abundance: once
v_gene: TRBV9
j_gene: TRBJ1-1
CDR3nt: TGTGCCAGCAGCGTAGGCGAACTACAGCGATGGGGCACTGAAGCTTTCTTT
CDR3aa: CASSVGELQRWGTEAFF

d_gene: NA
abundance: once
v_gene: TRBV21-1
j_gene: TRBJ2-1
CDR3nt: TGTGCCAGCAGCAGGGTCGGCGGGTCCTACAATGAGCAGTTCTTC
CDR3aa: CASSRVGGSYNEQFF

d_gene: TRBD1
abundance: NA
v_gene: TRBV18
j_gene: TRBJ1-1
CDR3nt: TGTGCCAGCTCACCAGGACAGGGGACCACTGAAGCTTTCTTT
CDR3aa: CASSPGQGTTEAFF

d_gene: NA
abundance: NA
v_gene: TRBV21-1
j_gene: TRBJ1-1
CDR3nt: TGTGCCAGCAGCAAGATCAAGGGGGCGAACACTGAAGCTTTCTTT
CDR3aa: CASSKIKGANTEAFF

d_gene: NA
abundance: once
v_gene: TRBV4-1
j_gene: TRBJ1-4
CDR3nt: TGCGCCAGCAGCCAAGGTCAACCCCTCCAGGCGACTAATGAAAAACTGTTTTTT
CDR3aa: CASSQGQPLQATNEKLFF

d_gene: NA
abundance: NA
v_gene: TRBV29-1
j_gene: TRBJ1-2
CDR3nt: TGCAGCGTCGCCCGAGTGGGGTTTAACTATGGCTACACCTTC
CDR3aa: CSVARVGFNYGYTF

d_gene: NA
abundance: NA
v_gene: TRBV7-9
j_gene: TRBJ1-6
CDR3nt: TGTGCCAGCAGCTTAGCCGGAGCTGGTACTTGGGATTCACCCCTCCACTTT
CDR3aa: CASSLAGAGTWDSPLHF

d_gene: TRBD1
abundance: NA
v_gene: TRBV7-6
j_gene: TRBJ2-5
CDR3nt: TGTGCCAGCAGTTTAGGGACAGGGGGCGCAGAGACCCAGTACTTC
CDR3aa: CASSLGTGGAETQYF

d_gene: NA
abundance: NA
v_gene: TRBV11-2
j_gene: TRBJ2-3
CDR3nt: TGTGCCAGCAGCTTAGAGCTCGGTAATGCGCAGTATTTT
CDR3aa: CASSLELGNAQYF

d_gene: NA
abundance: NA
v_gene: TRBV9
j_gene: TRBJ2-3
CDR3nt: TGTGCCAGCAGCGTAGTTTCAGTCACAGATACGCAGTATTTT
CDR3aa: CASSVVSVTDTQYF

d_gene: NA
abundance: NA
v_gene: TRBV15
j_gene: TRBJ1-2
CDR3nt: TGTGCCACCAGCAGAGATCTTGAGGTTTACTATGGCTACACCTTC
CDR3aa: CATSRDLEVYYGYTF

d_gene: NA
abundance: NA
v_gene: TRBV6-5
j_gene: TRBJ2-7
CDR3nt: TGTGCCAGCAGTTACTCTGCGGAGTCCTACGAGCAGTACTTC
CDR3aa: CASSYSAESYEQYF

d_gene: NA
abundance: NA
v_gene: TRBV27
j_gene: TRBJ2-1
CDR3nt: TGTGCCAGCAGTTTGGGAGCTACCTACAATGAGCAGTTCTTC
CDR3aa: CASSLGATYNEQFF

d_gene: TRBD2
abundance: NA
v_gene: TRBV5-6
j_gene: TRBJ2-1
CDR3nt: TGTGCCAGCAGCCCTGGACTAGCGGGGGTCGATGAGCAGTTCTTC
CDR3aa: CASSPGLAGVDEQFF

d_gene: NA
abundance: NA
v_gene: TRBV19
j_gene: TRBJ1-1
CDR3nt: TGTGCCAGTACCCAAACAGGGAAACGGACTGAAGCTTTCTTT
CDR3aa: CASTQTGKRTEAFF

d_gene: NA
abundance: NA
v_gene: TRBV15
j_gene: TRBJ1-1
CDR3nt: TGTGCCACCAGCAGACCCCAGGGGTTCGAAGCTTTCTTT
CDR3aa: CATSRPQGFEAFF

d_gene: TRBD1
abundance: NA
v_gene: TRBV5-8
j_gene: TRBJ1-2
CDR3nt: TGTGCCAGCAGTCAGGGGGAAGTCTATGGCTACACCTTC
CDR3aa: CASSQGEVYGYTF

d_gene: NA
abundance: few
v_gene: TRBV10-1
j_gene: TRBJ1-4
CDR3nt: TGCGCCAGCAGTGAGTCGAGGTCGTCTAATGAAAAACTGTTTTTT
CDR3aa: CASSESRSSNEKLFF

d_gene: NA
abundance: NA
v_gene: TRBV12-3/TRBV12-4
j_gene: TRBJ2-1
CDR3nt: TGTGCCAGCATAGGACAGTCAGGTGAGCAGTTCTTC
CDR3aa: CASIGQSGEQFF

d_gene: NA
abundance: NA
v_gene: TRBV3-1/TRBV3-2
j_gene: TRBJ2-7
CDR3nt: TGTGCCAGCAGCCAACTATACGAGCAGTACTTC
CDR3aa: CASSQLYEQYF